Below, 2 T cell receptor beta chains from the same sample are listed, as sequenced in a study of CD8 T cells in ankylosing spondylitis. Each CDR3 protein gets one entry after TCRdb re-called the 5' RACE reads with MiXCR. This sample yields 85,000 to 100,000 distinct CDR3 sequences, of which about 8% are seen a single time; approximately 9.9% belongs to the top ten. What was sequenced was blood, either unsorted or a sorted T cell fraction (not recorded which). The origin of the receptors is a male donor with ankylosing spondylitis or in good health (not recorded which).

In its sample, this clonotype was seen many times. The chain combines TRBV20-1 with TRBJ2-7; D is ambiguous. V gave up 2 bases and J gave up 3 bases, with 17 bases separating them. Germline values: CDR1 DFQATT, CDR2 SNEGSKA (reference sequence). The CDR3 contains 15 residues. DNA of the CDR3: TGCAGTGCTAGAAGAGGTTCGGCACGGAACTACGAGCAGTACTTC. It translates to CSARRGSARNYEQYF.

Worth noting for this clonotype: A read error may produce the germline difference seen at one junction end. The CDR3 DNA reads as TGTGCCGGCAGCTTAGGACAGACAGCAACTAATGAAAAACTGTTTTTT. It specifies CAGSLGQTATNEKLFF. The rearrangement joins TRBV11-3 to TRBJ1-4; perhaps TRBD1 as D (6 bases). The CDR3 loop spans 16 amino acids. Per germline, CDR1 SGHNT and CDR2 YENEEA.